The 20 T cell receptor beta chains in this list originate from one sample, sequenced in a study of identifying expanded T cells in peripheral blood. Method: immunoSEQ multiplex PCR; TCRdb's copy keeps in-frame clones and lacks some. The sample has about 97,000 clones; 70% to 90% are singletons. The specimen was blood. The origin of the receptors is a person aged 18 to 75 in good health.

The chain links TRBV27 to TRBJ2-2, with TRBD2 as a possible D gene (5 bases). The CDR3 is made up of 16 amino acids. Germline V gene data show CDR1 as MNHEY and CDR2 as SMNVEV (reference sequence). Trimming left V 4 bases short and J 3 bases short, with 15 bases between. CDR3 coding DNA: TGTGCCAGCAGTTCCCCCCCGGGGATAGACACCGGGGAGCTGTTTTTT. Translating it yields CASSSPPGIDTGELFF.

There are a few counts of this clone. The genes are TRBV28 and TRBJ1-6, with TRBD1 matching over 7 bases. The CDR3 runs to 15 residues. The V gene's germline CDR1 is MDHEN and CDR2 SYDVKM. The J segment lost 12 bases and the V segment lost 6 bases, leaving 14 bases of the junction unmatched. CDR3 amino acids: CASRPTQGGILPLHF. In DNA, the CDR3 is TGTGCCAGCAGACCCACCCAGGGGGGGATTTTACCCCTCCACTTT.

The rearrangement links TRBV7-2 to TRBJ1-5; a possible D gene is TRBD1 (5 bases). The CDR3 runs 17 residues. Trimming shortened V by 1 base and J by 5 bases, and 18 bases separated the two germline ends. CDR1 and CDR2 (germline): SGHTA, FQGNSA. The CDR3 here is CASSLGVAGQGYQPQHF. As DNA, the CDR3 is TGTGCCAGCAGCTTAGGGGTAGCAGGGCAGGGTTATCAGCCCCAGCATTTT.

This rearrangement joins TRBV6-1 to TRBJ2-3, with TRBD2 as a possible D gene (5 bases). V gave up 0 bases and J gave up 1 base, with 11 bases separating them. Germline CDR1 and CDR2: MNHNS and SASEGT. This CDR3 is 16 amino acids long. CDR3 sequence: CASSEARGRGTDTQYF. The CDR3 region has the DNA TGTGCCAGCAGTGAAGCACGAGGGCGGGGCACAGATACGCAGTATTTT.

For the CDR3, the DNA is TGTGCCAGCACCTGGGTCAGGGTCGACGCCGGGGAGCTGTTTTTT. Protein: CASTWVRVDAGELFF. The J gene is TRBJ2-2, the V gene TRBV6-1; D might be TRBD1 (5 bases). The V and J ends lost 7 bases and 6 bases respectively, with 18 bases between them. The length of the CDR3 is 15 residues. Germline V gene data show CDR1 as MNHNS and CDR2 as SASEGT.

The chain combines TRBV25-1 with TRBJ1-1; tentative D call: TRBD1 (5 bases). Trimming removed 3 bases at V and 4 bases at J, with 18 bases between. The CDR3 is made up of 16 amino acids. Germline CDR1 MGHDK, CDR2 SYGVNS. CDR3 sequence reads: CASSDSSRGWGTEAFF. In DNA form, the CDR3 reads TGTGCCAGCAGTGATTCTTCTCGGGGCTGGGGCACTGAAGCTTTCTTT.

The chain uses TRBV4-1 and TRBJ2-5; the D call may be TRBD1 or TRBD2 (6 bases each). The CDR3 has 16 residues. The V and J ends lost 0 bases and 3 bases respectively, with 14 bases between them. CDR1 and CDR2 (germline): MGHRA, YSYEKL. CDR3 region: CASSQDGGGREETQYF. The CDR3 DNA follows: TGCGCCAGCAGCCAAGACGGGGGCGGAAGAGAAGAGACCCAGTACTTC.

The V and J genes are TRBV5-6 and TRBJ2-7, with D uncertain. Germline V lookup: CDR1 SGHDT, CDR2 YYEEEE. The V end was cut by 0 bases, the J end by 2 bases, with 6 bases between. This CDR3 is 13 amino acids long. DNA for the CDR3: TGTGCCAGCAGCTTGGGACACCCCTACGAGCAGTACTTC. Amino acids: CASSLGHPYEQYF.

This rearrangement joins TRBV11-2 to TRBJ1-2; maybe TRBD1 (6 bases). V lost 5 bases to trimming and J lost 8 bases, with 15 bases between them. The CDR3 runs 13 residues. Germline assignment: CDR1 SGHAT and CDR2 FQNNGV. The CDR3, as DNA: TGTGCCAGCAGCGCCAGCGCAGGGGTAGGCTACACCTTC. Its protein product is CASSASAGVGYTF.

The genes are TRBV9 and TRBJ2-5; D is uncertain. Trimming stripped 4 bases from V and 1 base from J, with 8 bases between. CDR3 length: 13 residues. Germline CDR1 SGDLS, CDR2 YYNGEE. CDR3 region: CASSQASQETQYF. CDR3 nucleotide sequence: TGTGCCAGCAGCCAAGCCTCCCAAGAGACCCAGTACTTC.

V usage is TRBV7-2 and J usage is TRBJ1-1; the D gene is possibly TRBD1 (6 bases). The V and J ends lost 1 base and 1 base respectively, with 10 bases between them. The CDR3 is 15 amino acids. The V gene's germline CDR1 is SGHTA and CDR2 FQGNSA. This chain's CDR3 is CASSLDGGANTEAFF. In nucleotides, the CDR3 is TGTGCCAGCAGCTTAGATGGGGGGGCGAACACTGAAGCTTTCTTT.

The chain combines TRBV28 with TRBJ2-7, with 9 bases identical to TRBD2. Germline loops: CDR1 MDHEN, CDR2 SYDVKM. This CDR3 is built from 16 residues. With 6 bases clipped from V and 3 bases from J, the junction kept 12 bases outside the gene matches. In nucleotides, the CDR3 is TGTGCCAGCAGGGGATACAGCGGGGGGAAAGACTACGAGCAGTACTTC. Protein sequence: CASRGYSGGKDYEQYF.

V gene TRBV5-1 combines with J gene TRBJ1-1; D is undetermined. CDR3 length: 14 amino acids. From germline, CDR1 is SGHRS and CDR2 YFSETQ. V was pared by 0 bases and J by 1 base, with 7 bases between. The CDR3 DNA follows: TGCGCCAGCAGCTTGGCGGGTGAGAACACTGAAGCTTTCTTT. Translated: CASSLAGENTEAFF.

V and J are TRBV7-7 and TRBJ2-5, with a tentative D call TRBD2 (6 bases). The CDR3 is made up of 15 amino acids. Trimming removed 5 bases at V and 0 bases at J, with 13 bases between. Germline assignment: CDR1 SSHAT and CDR2 FNYEAQ (reference sequence). The CDR3 DNA follows: TGTGCCAGCAGCCTCGGGGGTGGACACCAAGAGACCCAGTACTTC. Translating it yields CASSLGGGHQETQYF.

This clone was picked up one time. The chain links TRBV6-4 to TRBJ2-3, with D possibly TRBD2 on 5 matching bases. This CDR3 is built from 14 residues. Germline CDR1 reads MRHNA; CDR2 reads SNTAGT. Trimming took off 2 bases at V and 2 bases at J, with 8 bases between the two ends. CDR3 coding DNA: TGTGCCAGCAGTGACACCGGGGTCACAGATACGCAGTATTTT. Its translation: CASSDTGVTDTQYF.

This chain links TRBV5-6 with TRBJ2-3; D unclear. This CDR3 is 15 amino acids long. V was pared by 0 bases and J by 2 bases, with 10 bases between. Germline V gives CDR1 SGHDT, CDR2 YYEEEE. The CDR3 here is CASSLEQYYTDTQYF. The CDR3 DNA sequence: TGTGCCAGCAGCTTGGAGCAGTACTACACAGATACGCAGTATTTT.

The J gene is TRBJ2-7, the V gene TRBV6-5; TRBD1 agrees at 9 bases. Germline values: CDR1 MNHEY, CDR2 SVGAGI. The CDR3 is 15 amino acids. After removal of 5 bases from V and 2 bases from J, the junction contained 7 bases not matched to a gene. The CDR3: CASSTGGAEAYEQYF. The CDR3 DNA reads TGTGCCAGCAGTACAGGGGGCGCCGAGGCCTACGAGCAGTACTTC.

The V gene is TRBV5-5, the J gene TRBJ1-2; 10 bases line up with TRBD1. In germline, CDR1 is SGHKS, CDR2 YYEKEE (reference sequence). V dropped 2 bases and J dropped 7; count of bases not matched to a gene: 5. The CDR3 extends over 14 amino acids. CDR3 sequence reads: CASSFTGQGTGYTF. The CDR3 DNA follows: TGTGCCAGCAGCTTTACGGGACAGGGGACTGGCTACACCTTC.

V is TRBV12-5 and J is TRBJ2-7; 10 bases map to TRBD1. J gave up 4 bases and V 7 bases, and 10 bases lay outside the gene matches. The germline V gene has CDR1 LGHNT and CDR2 FRNRAP. This CDR3 has 15 amino acids. The CDR3 nucleotides are TGTGCTAGTGCCGTTCCGGGACAGGGGCTTTACGAGCAGTACTTC. This sequence encodes CASAVPGQGLYEQYF.

By its share, this clone is medium-sized (0.01 to 0.1%). The rearrangement links TRBV7-9 to TRBJ1-6; TRBD1 agrees at 8 bases. The germline V gene has CDR1 SEHNR and CDR2 FQNEAQ (reference sequence). The length of the CDR3 is 17 residues. J gave up 6 bases and V 3 bases, and 10 bases lay outside the gene matches. CDR3 amino acids: CASSFHDWTGPNSPLHF. CDR3 in DNA: TGTGCCAGCAGCTTTCACGATTGGACAGGGCCTAATTCACCCCTCCACTTT.